This T cell receptor beta chain is drawn from a study of blood T cell repertoires in COVID-19 (dated by TCRdb to about 2020). General notes on the study: Samples covering the acute and convalescent phases of COVID-19 were provided by collaborators in the United States, Italy and Spain. Sample metadata almost always included a de-identified subject ID, COVID-19 status, age in years and sex. The repertoires were released in a freely available public database intended as a resource for research on the immune response to SARS-CoV-2. Deeply sampled blood TCRbeta repertoires from subjects exposed to, actively infected with, or recovered from COVID-19 were included in the dataset. Samples came from the ongoing ImmuneRACE study (first 160 participants) plus 1,254 subjects from 6 global collaborators. Where available, HLA class I and class II types were taken from metadata supplied by the sample provider and were not determined by assay-based typing. The material from the prospective study consisted of cDNA or gDNA derived from T cells, B-cell-depleted T cells, or PBMCs.

The CDR3 goes from the cysteine to the phenylalanine over 18 residues. Only the CDR3 DNA stays, 54 bases, in frame from base 1. As encoded in the germline V gene, CDR1 is KGHDR while CDR2 is SFDVKD. Unmatched junction bases come to 14, with V trimmed by 3 bases and J by 2 bases. TCRbeta CDR3 regions were amplified from genomic DNA by means of the immunoSEQ Assay, a bias-controlled multiplex PCR. The authors processed their data as follows. Nucleated cell counts per sample were estimated from amplification of reference gene primers within the assay. To quantify the absolute abundance of each unique TCRbeta CDR3 rearrangement, sequence reads were collapsed and filtered. Productive Simpson clonality was computed per sample as the square root of Simpson's diversity index over productive rearrangements. TCRdb provides this immuneACCESS table in a form limited to in-frame rearrangements. Some clones are lacking; in checked studies, under half of them reflect an unresolved V gene, and why the rest are absent is not known. V, J and clone size are those of that table, while D and trimming were read from the DNA. For this sample the table gives 100,000 to 150,000 clones, of which around four fifths were detected only once. 10% to 15% of the sample is taken by the ten largest.

Of note for this clone: Its cognate antigen has yet to be identified. No much larger clonotype is one base removed from it; base qualities were not supplied.

General findings and caveats noted by the study authors: The quantity of clinical and demographic metadata differed by source and by participant and was supplied without curation.

Whole blood was collected in K2EDTA tubes by collaborating institutions according to the institutions' own protocols. For TCRbeta analysis, collaborator samples were shipped as frozen whole blood, as isolated PBMCs, or as DNA extracted from either sample type. Material for sequencing was peripheral blood. The chain uses TRBV24-1 and TRBJ1-2, with 7 middle bases fitting TRBD1. This sequence was found in a man between 60 and 75 years old with acute or convalescent COVID-19. The sequenced DNA: TGTGCCACCAGTGATACTGGGGACAGCGAGCACCTAAACTATGGCTACACCTTC. This encodes CATSDTGDSEHLNYGYTF.